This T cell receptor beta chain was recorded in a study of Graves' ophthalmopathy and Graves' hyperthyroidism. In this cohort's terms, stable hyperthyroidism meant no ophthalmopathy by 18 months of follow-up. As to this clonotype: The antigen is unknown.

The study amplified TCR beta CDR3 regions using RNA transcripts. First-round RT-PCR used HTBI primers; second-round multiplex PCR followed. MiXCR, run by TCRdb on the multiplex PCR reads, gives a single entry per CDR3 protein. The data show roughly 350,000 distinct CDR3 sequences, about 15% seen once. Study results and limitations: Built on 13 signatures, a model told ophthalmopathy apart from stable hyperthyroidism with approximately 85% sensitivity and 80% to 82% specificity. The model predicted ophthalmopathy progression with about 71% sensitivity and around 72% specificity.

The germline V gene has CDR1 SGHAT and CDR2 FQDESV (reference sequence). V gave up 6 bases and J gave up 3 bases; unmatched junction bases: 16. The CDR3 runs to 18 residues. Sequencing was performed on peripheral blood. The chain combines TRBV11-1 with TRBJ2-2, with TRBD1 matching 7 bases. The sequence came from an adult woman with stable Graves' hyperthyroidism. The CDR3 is CASRLRQGRSLHTGELFF. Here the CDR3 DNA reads TGTGCCAGCAGATTAAGACAGGGCCGAAGCCTTCACACCGGGGAGCTGTTTTTT.